This record looks at one TCR beta chain sequence and its context. CDR3 length: 13 amino acids. V lost 4 bases and J lost 0; bases outside the gene matches: 3. The germline V gene encodes CDR1 DFQATT and CDR2 SNEGSKA (reference sequence). The data stem from a study of CD8 T cells in Susac syndrome. Reverse transcription of roughly 0.45 to 1 ug RNA used random hexamers. Each CDR3 protein is one row after TCRdb ran MiXCR on the immunoSEQ multiplex PCR reads. Among approximately 150,000 distinct CDR3 sequences listed, roughly 95% were seen once. Sequenced input: CD4+ T cells from PBMCs. The chain has TRBV20-1 and TRBJ2-7, with 7 bases lining up with TRBD2. This receptor was taken from a human donor with multiple sclerosis. Here the CDR3 DNA reads TGCAGTGCTAAGCGGGATCCCTCCTACGAGCAGTACTTC. It specifies CSAKRDPSYEQYF.